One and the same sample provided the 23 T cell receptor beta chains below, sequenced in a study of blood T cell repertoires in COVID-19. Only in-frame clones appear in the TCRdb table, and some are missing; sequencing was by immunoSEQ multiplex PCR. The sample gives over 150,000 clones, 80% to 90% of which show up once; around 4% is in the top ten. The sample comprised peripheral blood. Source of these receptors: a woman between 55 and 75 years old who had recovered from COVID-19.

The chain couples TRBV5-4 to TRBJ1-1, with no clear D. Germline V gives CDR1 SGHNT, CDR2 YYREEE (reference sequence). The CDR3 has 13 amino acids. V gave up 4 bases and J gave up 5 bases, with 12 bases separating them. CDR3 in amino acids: CASSAGRGTEAFF. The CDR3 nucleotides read TGTGCCAGCAGCGCGGGGAGAGGAACTGAAGCTTTCTTT.

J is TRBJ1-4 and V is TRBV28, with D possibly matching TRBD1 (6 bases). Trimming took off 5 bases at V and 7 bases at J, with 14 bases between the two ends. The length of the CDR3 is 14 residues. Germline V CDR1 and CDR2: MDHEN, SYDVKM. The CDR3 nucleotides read TGTGCCAGCAGTCCCCAGGGGTACACTGAAAAACTGTTTTTT. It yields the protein CASSPQGYTEKLFF.

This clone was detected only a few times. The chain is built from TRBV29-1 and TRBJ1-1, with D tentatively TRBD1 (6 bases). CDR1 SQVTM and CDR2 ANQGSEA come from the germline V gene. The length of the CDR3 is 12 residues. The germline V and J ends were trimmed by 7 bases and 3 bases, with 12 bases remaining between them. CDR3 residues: CSGGTGYTEAFF. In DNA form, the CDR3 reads TGCAGCGGAGGAACAGGGTACACTGAAGCTTTCTTT.

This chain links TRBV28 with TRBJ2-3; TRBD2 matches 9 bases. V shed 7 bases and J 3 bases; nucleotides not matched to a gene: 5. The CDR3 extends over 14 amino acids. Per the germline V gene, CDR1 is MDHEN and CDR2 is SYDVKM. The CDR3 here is CASNSGLATDTQYF. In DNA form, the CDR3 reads TGTGCCAGCAACTCGGGACTAGCAACAGATACGCAGTATTTT.

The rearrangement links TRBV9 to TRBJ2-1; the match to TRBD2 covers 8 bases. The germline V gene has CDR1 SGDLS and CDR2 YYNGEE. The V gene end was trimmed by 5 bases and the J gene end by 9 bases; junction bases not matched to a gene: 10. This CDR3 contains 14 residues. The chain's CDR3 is CASSPSGGPLEQFF. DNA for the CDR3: TGTGCCAGCAGTCCCAGCGGGGGCCCTCTTGAGCAGTTCTTC.

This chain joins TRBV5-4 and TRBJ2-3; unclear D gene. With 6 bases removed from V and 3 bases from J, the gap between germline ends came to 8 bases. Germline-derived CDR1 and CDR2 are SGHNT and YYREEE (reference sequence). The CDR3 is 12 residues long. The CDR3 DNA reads TGTGCCAGCACTATCGGGACAGATACGCAGTATTTT. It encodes CASTIGTDTQYF.

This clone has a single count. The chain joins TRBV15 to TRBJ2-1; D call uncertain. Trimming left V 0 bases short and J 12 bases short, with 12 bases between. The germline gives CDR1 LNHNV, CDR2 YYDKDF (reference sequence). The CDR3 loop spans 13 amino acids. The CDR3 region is CATSRDRLSRQFF. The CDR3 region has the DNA TGTGCCACCAGCAGAGACAGGTTATCACGGCAGTTCTTC. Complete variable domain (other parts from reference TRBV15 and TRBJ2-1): DAMVIQNPRYQVTQFGKPVTLSCSQTLNHNVMYWYQQKSSQAPKLLFHYYDKDFNNEADTPDNFQSRRPNTSFCFLDIRSPGLGDTAMYLCATSRDRLSRQFFGPGTRLTVL.

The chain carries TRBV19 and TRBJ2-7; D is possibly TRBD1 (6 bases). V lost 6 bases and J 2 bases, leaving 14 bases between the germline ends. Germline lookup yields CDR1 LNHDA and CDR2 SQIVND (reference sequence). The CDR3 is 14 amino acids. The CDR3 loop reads CASRDDRSAYEQYF. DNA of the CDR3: TGTGCCAGTAGGGACGACAGGTCTGCCTACGAGCAGTACTTC.

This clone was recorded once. The CDR3 reads CASSTGGGPPYEQYF. CDR3 in DNA: TGTGCCAGCAGCACGGGAGGGGGCCCCCCCTACGAGCAGTACTTC. The V call is TRBV6-5, the J call TRBJ2-7; D might be TRBD2 (8 bases). Germline V gene data show CDR1 as MNHEY and CDR2 as SVGAGI. The length of the CDR3 is 15 residues. The V end lost 6 bases, the J end lost 2 bases, and 17 bases lay between the germline ends.

Here the CDR3 reads CASRVAGVTNEKLFF. In nucleotides, the CDR3 is TGCGCCAGCAGAGTTGCGGGGGTAACTAATGAAAAACTGTTTTTT. The genes are TRBV5-1 and TRBJ1-4; D might be TRBD1 (5 bases). Trimming took 5 bases from V and 1 from J, leaving 12 bases between them. Germline values: CDR1 SGHRS, CDR2 YFSETQ. The CDR3 consists of 15 residues.

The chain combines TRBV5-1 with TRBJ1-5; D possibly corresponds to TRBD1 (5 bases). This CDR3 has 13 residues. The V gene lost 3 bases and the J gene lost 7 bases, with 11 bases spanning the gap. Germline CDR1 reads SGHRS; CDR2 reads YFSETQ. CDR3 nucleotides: TGCGCCAGCAGCTCGTCGGGGGGACAGCCCCAGCATTTT. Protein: CASSSSGGQPQHF.

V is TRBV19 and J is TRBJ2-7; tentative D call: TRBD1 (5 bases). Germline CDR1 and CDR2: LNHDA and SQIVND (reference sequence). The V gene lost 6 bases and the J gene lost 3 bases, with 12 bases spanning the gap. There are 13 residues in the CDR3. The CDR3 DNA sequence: TGTGCCAGTAGCTATGACAGCAACTACGAGCAGTACTTC. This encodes CASSYDSNYEQYF.

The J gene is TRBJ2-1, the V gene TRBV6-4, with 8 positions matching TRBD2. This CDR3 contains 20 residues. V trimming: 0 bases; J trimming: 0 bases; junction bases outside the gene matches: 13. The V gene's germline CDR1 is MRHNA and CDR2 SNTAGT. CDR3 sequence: CASSDSSGGLIRSSYNEQFF. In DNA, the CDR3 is TGTGCCAGCAGTGACTCCAGCGGGGGCCTCATCCGAAGCTCCTACAATGAGCAGTTCTTC.

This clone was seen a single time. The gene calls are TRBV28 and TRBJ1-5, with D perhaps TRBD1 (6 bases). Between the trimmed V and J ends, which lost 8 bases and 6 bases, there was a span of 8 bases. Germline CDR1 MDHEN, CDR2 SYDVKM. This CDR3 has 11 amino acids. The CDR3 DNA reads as TGTGCCAGCCAGGGGACTCAGCCCCAGCATTTT. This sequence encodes CASQGTQPQHF.

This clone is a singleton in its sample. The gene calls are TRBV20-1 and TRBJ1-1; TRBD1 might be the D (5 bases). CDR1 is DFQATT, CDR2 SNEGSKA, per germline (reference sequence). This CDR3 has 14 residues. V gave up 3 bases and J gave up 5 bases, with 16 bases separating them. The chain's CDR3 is CSASFVRGVTEAFF. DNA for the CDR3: TGCAGTGCTAGTTTTGTTCGGGGGGTTACTGAAGCTTTCTTT.

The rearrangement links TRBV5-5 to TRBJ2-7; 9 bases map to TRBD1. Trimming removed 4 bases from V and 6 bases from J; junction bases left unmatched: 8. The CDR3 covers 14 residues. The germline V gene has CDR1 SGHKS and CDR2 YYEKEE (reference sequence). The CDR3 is CASSPLGTGTEQYF. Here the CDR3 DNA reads TGTGCCAGCAGCCCCCTCGGGACAGGGACCGAGCAGTACTTC.

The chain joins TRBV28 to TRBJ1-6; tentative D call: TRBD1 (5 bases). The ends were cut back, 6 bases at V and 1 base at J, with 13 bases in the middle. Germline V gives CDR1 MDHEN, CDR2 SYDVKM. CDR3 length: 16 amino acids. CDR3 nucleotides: TGTGCCAGCAGCCCTGCCGGGGGTTCCTATAATTCACCCCTCCACTTT. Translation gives CASSPAGGSYNSPLHF.

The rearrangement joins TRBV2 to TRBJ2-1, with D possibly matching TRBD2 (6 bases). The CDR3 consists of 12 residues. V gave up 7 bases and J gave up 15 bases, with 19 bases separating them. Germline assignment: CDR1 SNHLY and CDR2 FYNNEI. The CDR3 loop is CASKPELAAPFF. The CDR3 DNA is TGTGCCAGCAAGCCCGAACTAGCCGCCCCGTTCTTC. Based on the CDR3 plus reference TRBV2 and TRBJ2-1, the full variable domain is EPEVTQTPSHQVTQMGQEVILRCVPISNHLYFYWYRQILGQKVEFLVSFYNNEISEKSEIFDDQFSVERPDGSNFTLKIRSTKLEDSAMYFCASKPELAAPFFGPGTRLTVL.

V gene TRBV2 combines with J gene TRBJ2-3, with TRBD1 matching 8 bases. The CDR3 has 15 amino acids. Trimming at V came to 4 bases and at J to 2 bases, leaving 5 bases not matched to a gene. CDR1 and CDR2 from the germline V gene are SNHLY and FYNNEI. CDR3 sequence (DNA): TGTGCCAGCAGTGGGGGACAGGCCCTCACAGATACGCAGTATTTT. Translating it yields CASSGGQALTDTQYF.

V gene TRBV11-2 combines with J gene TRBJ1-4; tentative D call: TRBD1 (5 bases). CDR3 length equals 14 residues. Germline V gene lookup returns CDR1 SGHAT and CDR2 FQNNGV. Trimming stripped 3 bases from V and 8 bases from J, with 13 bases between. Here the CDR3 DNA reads TGTGCCAGCAGCTTGGGGGAGGCGGGGGAAAAACTGTTTTTT. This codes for CASSLGEAGEKLFF.

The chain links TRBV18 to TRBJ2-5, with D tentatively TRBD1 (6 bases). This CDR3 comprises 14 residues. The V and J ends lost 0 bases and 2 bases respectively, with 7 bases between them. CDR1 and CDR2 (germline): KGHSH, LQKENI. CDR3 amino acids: CASSPPDRQETQYF. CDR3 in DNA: TGTGCCAGCTCACCACCTGACAGGCAAGAGACCCAGTACTTC.

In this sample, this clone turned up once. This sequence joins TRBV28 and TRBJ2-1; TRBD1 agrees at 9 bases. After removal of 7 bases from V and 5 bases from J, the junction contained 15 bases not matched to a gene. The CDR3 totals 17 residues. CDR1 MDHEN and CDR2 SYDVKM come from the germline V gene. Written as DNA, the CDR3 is TGTGCCAGCAAGAAAAAGACAGGGGGTTTCCGGGACAATGAGCAGTTCTTC. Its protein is CASKKKTGGFRDNEQFF.

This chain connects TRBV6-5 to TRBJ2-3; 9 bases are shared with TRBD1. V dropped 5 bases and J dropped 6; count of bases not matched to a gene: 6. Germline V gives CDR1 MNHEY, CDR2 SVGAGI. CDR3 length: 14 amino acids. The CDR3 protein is CASSKDRGRDTQYF. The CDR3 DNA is TGTGCCAGCAGTAAGGACAGGGGAAGGGATACGCAGTATTTT.